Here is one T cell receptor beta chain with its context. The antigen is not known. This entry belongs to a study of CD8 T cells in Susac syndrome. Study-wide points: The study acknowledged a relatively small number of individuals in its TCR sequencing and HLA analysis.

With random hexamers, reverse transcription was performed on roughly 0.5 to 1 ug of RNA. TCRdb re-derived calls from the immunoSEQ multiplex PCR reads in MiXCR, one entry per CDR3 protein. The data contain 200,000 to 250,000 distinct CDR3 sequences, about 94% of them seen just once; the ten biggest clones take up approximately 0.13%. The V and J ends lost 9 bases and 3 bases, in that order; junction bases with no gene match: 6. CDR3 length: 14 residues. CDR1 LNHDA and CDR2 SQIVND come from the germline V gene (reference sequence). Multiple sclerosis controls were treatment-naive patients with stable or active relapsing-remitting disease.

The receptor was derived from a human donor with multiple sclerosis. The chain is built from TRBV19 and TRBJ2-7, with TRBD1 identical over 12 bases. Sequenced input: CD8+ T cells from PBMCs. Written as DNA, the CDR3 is TGTGCCAGCTCCGGGACAGGGGGCGGCTACGAGCAGTACTTC. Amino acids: CASSGTGGGYEQYF.